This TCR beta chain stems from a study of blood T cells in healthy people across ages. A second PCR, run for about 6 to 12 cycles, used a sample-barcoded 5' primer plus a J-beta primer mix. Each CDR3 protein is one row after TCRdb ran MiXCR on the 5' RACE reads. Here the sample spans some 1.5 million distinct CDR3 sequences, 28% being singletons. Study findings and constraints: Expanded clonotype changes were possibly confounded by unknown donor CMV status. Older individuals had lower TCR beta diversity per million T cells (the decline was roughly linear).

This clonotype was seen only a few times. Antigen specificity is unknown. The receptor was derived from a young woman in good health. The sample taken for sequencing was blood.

CDR3: CASSNMGHSYGYTF. The CDR3 nucleotides are TGCGCCAGCAGTAATATGGGACATTCCTATGGCTACACCTTC. The chain uses TRBV5-1 and TRBJ1-2; tentative D call: TRBD1 (6 bases). This CDR3 comprises 14 residues. Trimming stripped 5 bases from V and 4 bases from J, with 15 bases between. The germline V gene encodes CDR1 SGHRS and CDR2 YFSETQ.